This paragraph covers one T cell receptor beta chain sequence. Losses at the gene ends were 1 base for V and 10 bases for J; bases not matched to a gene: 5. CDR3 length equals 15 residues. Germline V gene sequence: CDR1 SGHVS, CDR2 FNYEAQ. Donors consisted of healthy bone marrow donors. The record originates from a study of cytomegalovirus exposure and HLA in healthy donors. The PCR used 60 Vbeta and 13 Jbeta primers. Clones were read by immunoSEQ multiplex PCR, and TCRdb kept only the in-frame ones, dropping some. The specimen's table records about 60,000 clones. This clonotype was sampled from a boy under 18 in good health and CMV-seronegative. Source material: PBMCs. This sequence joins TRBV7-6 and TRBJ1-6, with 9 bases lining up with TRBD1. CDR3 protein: CASSLEGTGRSPLHF. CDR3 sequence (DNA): TGTGCCAGCAGCTTAGAGGGGACAGGGCGGTCACCCCTCCACTTT.